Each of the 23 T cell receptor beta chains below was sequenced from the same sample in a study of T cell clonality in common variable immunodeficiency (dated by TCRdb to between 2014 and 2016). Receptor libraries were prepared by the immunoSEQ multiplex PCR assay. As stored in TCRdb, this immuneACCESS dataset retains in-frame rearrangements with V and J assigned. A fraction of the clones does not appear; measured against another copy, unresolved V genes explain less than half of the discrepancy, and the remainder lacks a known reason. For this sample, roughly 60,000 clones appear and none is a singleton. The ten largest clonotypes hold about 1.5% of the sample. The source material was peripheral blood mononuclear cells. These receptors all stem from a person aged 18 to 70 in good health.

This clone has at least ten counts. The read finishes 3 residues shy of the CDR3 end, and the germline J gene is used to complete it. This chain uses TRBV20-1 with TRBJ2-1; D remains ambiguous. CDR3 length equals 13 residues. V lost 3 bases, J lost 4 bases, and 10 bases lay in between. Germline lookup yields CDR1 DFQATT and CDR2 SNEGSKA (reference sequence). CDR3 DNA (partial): TGCAGTGCTAGGGGCCCAACTTACAATGAG. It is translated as CSARGPTYNE. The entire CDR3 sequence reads CSARGPTYNEQFF.

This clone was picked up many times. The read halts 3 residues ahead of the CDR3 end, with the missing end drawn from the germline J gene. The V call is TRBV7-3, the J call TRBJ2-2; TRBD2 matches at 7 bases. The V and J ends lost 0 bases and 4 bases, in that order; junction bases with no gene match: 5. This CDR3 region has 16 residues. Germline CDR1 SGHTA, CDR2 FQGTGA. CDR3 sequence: CASSLTPRELTGELFF. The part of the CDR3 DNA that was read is TGTGCCAGCAGCTTAACCCCGCGGGAGCTCACCGGGGAG.

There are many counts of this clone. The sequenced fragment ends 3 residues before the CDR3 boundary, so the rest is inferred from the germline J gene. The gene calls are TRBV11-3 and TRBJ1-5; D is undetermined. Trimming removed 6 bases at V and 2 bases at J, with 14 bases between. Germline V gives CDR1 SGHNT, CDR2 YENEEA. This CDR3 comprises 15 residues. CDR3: CASRERGDGNQPQHF. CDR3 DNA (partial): TGTGCCAGCAGGGAACGCGGAGACGGCAATCAGCCC.

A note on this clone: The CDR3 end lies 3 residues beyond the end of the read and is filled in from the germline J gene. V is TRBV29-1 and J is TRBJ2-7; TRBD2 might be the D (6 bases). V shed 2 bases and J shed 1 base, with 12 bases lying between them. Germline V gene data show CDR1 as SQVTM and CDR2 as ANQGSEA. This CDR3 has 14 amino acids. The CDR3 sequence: CSVETGEDSYEQYF. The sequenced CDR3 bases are TGCAGCGTTGAAACGGGGGAGGATTCCTACGAG.

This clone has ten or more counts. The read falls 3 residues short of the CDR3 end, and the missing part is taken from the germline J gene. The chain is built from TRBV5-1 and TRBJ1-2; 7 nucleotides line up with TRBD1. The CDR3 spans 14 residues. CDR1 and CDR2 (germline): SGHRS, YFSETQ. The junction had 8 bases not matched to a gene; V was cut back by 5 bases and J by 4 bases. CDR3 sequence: CASRTGTAFYGYTF. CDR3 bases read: TGCGCCAGCAGAACAGGGACAGCTTTCTATGGC.

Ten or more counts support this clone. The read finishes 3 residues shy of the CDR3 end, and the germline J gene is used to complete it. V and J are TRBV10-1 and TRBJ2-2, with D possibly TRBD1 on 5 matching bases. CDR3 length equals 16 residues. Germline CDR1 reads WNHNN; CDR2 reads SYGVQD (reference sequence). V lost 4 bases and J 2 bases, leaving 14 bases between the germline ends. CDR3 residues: CASSGLHQGNTGELFF. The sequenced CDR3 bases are TGCGCCAGCAGTGGTCTTCATCAGGGAAACACCGGGGAG.

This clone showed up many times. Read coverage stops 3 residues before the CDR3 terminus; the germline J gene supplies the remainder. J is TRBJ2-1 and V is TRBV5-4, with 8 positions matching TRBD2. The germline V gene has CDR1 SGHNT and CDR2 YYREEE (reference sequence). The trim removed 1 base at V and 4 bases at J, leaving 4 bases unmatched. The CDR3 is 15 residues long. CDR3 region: CASSLSGSLYNEQFF. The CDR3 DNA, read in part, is TGTGCCAGCAGCTTGAGCGGGAGCTTGTACAATGAG.

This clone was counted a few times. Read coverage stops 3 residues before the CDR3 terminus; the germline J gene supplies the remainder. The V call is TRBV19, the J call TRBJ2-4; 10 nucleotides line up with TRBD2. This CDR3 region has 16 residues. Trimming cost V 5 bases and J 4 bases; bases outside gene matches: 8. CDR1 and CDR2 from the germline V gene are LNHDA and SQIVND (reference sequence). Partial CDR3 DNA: TGTGCCAGTAGTGCCGGACTAGCGGAGCGAAAAAACATT. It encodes CASSAGLAERKNI. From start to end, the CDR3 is CASSAGLAERKNIQYF.

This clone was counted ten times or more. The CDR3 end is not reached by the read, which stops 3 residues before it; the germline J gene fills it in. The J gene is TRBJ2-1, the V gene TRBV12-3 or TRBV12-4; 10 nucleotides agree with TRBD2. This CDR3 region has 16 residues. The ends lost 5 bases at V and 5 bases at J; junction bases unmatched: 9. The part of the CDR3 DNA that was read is TGTGCCAGCAGTGGCCGAGGGACTAGCGTAGACAATGAG. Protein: CASSGRGTSVDNE. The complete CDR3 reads CASSGRGTSVDNEQFF.

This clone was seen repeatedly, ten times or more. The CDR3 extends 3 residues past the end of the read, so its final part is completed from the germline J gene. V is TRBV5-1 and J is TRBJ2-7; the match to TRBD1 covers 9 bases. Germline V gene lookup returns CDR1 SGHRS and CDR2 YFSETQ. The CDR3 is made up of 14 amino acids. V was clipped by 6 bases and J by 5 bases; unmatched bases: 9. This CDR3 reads CASTKTGGGDEQYF. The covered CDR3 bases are TGCGCCAGCACCAAGACAGGGGGAGGGGACGAG.

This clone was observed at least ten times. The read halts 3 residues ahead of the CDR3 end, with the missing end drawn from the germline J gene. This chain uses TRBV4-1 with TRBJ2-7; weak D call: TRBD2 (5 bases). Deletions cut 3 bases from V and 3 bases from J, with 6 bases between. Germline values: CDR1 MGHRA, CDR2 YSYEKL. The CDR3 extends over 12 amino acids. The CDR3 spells CASSQDFYEQYF. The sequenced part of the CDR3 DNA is TGCGCCAGCAGCCAGGACTTCTACGAG.

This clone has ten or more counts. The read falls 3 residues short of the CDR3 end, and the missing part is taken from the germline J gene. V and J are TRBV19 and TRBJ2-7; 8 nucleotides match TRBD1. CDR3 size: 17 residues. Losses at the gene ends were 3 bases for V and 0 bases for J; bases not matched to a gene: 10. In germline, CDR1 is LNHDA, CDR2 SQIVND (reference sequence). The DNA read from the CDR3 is TGTGCCAGTAGTATGGGGGGACAGGCGCCCTTCTCCTACGAG. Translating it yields CASSMGGQAPFSYE. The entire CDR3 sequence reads CASSMGGQAPFSYEQYF.

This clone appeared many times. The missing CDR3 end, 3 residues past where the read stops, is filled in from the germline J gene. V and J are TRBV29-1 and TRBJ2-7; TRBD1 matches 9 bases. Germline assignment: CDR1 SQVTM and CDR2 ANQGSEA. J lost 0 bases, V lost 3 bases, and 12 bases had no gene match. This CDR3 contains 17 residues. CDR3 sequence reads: CSVEKSGTGKSSYEQYF. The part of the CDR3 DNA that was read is TGCAGCGTTGAGAAATCCGGGACAGGGAAGAGCTCCTACGAG.

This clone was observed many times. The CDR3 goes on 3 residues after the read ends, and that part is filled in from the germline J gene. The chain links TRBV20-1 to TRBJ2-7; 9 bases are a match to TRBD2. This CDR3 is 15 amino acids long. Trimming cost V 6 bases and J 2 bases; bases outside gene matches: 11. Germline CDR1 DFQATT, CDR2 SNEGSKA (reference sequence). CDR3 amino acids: CSARGSSGSPYEQYF. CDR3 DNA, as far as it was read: TGCAGTGCCCGAGGCAGTAGCGGGAGTCCCTACGAG.

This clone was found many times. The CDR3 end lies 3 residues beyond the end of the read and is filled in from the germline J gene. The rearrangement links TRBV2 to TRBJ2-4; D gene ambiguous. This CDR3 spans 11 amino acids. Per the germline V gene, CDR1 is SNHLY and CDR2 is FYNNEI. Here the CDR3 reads CASSEAIAQYF. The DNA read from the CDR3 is TGTGCCAGCAGTGAAGCGATAGCT.

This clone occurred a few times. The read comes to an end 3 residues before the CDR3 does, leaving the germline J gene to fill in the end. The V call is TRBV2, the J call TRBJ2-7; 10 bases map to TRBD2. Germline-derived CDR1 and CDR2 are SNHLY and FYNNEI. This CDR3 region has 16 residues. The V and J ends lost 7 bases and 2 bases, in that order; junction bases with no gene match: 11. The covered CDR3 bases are TGTGCCAGCAAGCAACAGACTAGCGGGCCAGCCTACGAG. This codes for CASKQQTSGPAYE. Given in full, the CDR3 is CASKQQTSGPAYEQYF.

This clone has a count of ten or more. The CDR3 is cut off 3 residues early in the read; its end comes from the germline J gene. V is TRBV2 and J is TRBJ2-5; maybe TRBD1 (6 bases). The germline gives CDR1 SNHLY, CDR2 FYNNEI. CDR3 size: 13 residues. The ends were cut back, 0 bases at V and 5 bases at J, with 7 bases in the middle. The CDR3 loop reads CASSEAGGETQYF. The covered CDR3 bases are TGTGCCAGCAGTGAAGCAGGGGGTGAGACC.

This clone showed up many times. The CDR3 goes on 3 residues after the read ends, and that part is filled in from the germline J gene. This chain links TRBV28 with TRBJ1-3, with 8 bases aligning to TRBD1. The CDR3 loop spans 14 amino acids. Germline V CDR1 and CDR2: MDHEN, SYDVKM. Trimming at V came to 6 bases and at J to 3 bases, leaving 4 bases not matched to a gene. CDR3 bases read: TGTGCCAGCAGGTCCAGGGGGCTTGGAAACACC. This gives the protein CASRSRGLGNT. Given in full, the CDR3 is CASRSRGLGNTIYF.

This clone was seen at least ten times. The CDR3 DNA, read in part, is TGTGCCAGTAGTATATCCGGGACACCTACAGGTGGC. Protein product: CASSISGTPTGG. The whole CDR3 sequence is CASSISGTPTGGYTF. The gene calls are TRBV19 and TRBJ1-2; D may be TRBD1 (6 bases). The sequenced fragment ends 3 residues before the CDR3 boundary, so the rest is inferred from the germline J gene. CDR1 and CDR2 from the germline V gene are LNHDA and SQIVND (reference sequence). With 2 bases removed from V and 7 bases from J, the gap between germline ends came to 17 bases. The CDR3 loop spans 15 amino acids.

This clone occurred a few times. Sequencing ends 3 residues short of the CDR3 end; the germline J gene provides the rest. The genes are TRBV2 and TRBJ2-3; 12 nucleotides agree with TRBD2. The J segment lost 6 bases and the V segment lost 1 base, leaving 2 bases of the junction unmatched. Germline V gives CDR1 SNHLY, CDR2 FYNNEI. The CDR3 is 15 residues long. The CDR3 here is CASSEGTSGTDTQYF. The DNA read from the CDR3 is TGTGCCAGCAGTGAAGGGACTAGCGGGACGGATACG.

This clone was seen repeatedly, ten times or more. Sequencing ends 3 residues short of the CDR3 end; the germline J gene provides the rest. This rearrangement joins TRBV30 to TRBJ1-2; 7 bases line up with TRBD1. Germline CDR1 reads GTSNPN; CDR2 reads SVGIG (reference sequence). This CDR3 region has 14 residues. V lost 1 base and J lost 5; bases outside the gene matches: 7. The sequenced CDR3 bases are TGTGCCTGGAGTGAGGCAGGGGGAGGGTATGGC. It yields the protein CAWSEAGGGYG. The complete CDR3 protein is CAWSEAGGGYGYTF.

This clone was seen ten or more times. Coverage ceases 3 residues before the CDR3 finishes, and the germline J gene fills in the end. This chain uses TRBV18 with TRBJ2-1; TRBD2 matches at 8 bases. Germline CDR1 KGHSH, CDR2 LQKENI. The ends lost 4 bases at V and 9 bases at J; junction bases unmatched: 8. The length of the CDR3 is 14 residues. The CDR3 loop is CASSRPGLETEQFF. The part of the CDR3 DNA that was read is TGTGCCAGCTCACGTCCGGGACTAGAGACTGAG. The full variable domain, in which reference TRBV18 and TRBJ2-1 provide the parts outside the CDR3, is NAGVMQNPRHLVRRRGQEARLRCSPMKGHSHVYWYRQLPEEGLKFMVYLQKENIIDESGMPKERFSAEFPKEGPSILRIQQVVRGDSAAYFCASSRPGLETEQFFGPGTRLTVL.

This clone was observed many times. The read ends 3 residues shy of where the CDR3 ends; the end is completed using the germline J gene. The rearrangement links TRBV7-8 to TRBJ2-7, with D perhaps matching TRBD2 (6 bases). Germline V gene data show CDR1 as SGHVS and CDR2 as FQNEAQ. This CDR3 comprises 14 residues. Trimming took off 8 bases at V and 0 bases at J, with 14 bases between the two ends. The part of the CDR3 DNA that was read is TGTGCCAGCCGACCCGGAGGGGCCTCCTACGAG. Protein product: CASRPGGASYE. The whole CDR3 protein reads CASRPGGASYEQYF.